The text below deals with one TCR beta chain. Clones were read by immunoSEQ multiplex PCR, and TCRdb kept only the in-frame ones, dropping some. The data contain some 2,000,000 clones, roughly 94% of them singletons. The data belong to a study of shared clonotypes between healthy human individuals. Trimming cost V 6 bases and J 6 bases; bases outside gene matches: 6. CDR1 is MDHEN and CDR2 is SYDVKM in the germline V gene. The CDR3 consists of 14 residues. CD8 cells classed as naive were CD45RO-negative and positively selected for CCR7, excluding terminally differentiated effector memory CD45RA+ cells.

The sequenced material came from naive CD8+ T cells sorted from blood. This chain uses TRBV28 with TRBJ1-5; 9 nucleotides line up with TRBD1. The clonotype originates from a man aged 18 to 30 in good health. DNA of the CDR3: TGTGCCAGCAGCCCCGGGACAGGGACTCAGCCCCAGCATTTT. Residues: CASSPGTGTQPQHF. Supplemented by reference TRBV28 and TRBJ1-5, the full variable domain reads DVKVTQSSRYLVKRTGEKVFLECVQDMDHENMFWYRQDPGLGLRLIYFSYDVKMKEKGDIPEGYSVSREKKERFSLILESASTNQTSMYLCASSPGTGTQPQHFGDGTRLSIL.